The 2 T cell receptor beta chains below come from one sample, sequenced in a study of blood T cell repertoires in COVID-19. Data came from immunoSEQ multiplex PCR; TCRdb stores just in-frame clones and leaves some out. The sample records 150,000 to 180,000 clones, about 73% being singletons. The source material was peripheral blood. These receptors all stem from a man aged 80 or over with acute or convalescent COVID-19.

V usage is TRBV2 and J usage is TRBJ1-1; D unresolved. CDR3 length: 12 amino acids. Germline lookup yields CDR1 SNHLY and CDR2 FYNNEI. V shed 3 bases and J shed 5 bases, with 7 bases lying between them. CDR3 nucleotides: TGTGCCAGCAGTGACGCGAGTACTGAAGCTTTCTTT. It specifies CASSDASTEAFF.

This rearrangement joins TRBV7-3 to TRBJ1-2, with TRBD1 identical over 7 bases. The junction had 1 base not matched to a gene; V was cut back by 4 bases and J by 5 bases. The CDR3 consists of 12 residues. CDR1 and CDR2 from the germline V gene are SGHTA and FQGTGA. The DNA for the CDR3 is TGTGCCAGCAGCTCAGGGGGGTATGGCTACACCTTC. It codes for CASSSGGYGYTF.